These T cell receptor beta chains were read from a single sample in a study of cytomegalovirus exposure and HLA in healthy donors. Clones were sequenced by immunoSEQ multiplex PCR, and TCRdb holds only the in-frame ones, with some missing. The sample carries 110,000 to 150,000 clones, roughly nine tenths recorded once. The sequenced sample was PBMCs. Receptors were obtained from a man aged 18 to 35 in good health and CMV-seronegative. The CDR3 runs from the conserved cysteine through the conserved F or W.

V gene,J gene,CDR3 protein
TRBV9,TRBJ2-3,CASSVVGETDTQYF
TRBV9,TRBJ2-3,CASSILGTSGSTDTQYF
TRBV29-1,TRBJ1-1,CSVEDRAFF
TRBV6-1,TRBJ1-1,CASRLTGLNTEAFF
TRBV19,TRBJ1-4,CASSIDLGVTEKLFF
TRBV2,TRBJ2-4,CASSVKSGAKNIQYF
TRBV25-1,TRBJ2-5,CASSPDGTPNQETQYF
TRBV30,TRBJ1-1,CALRGGWTEAFF
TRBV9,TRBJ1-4,CASSVGRTGDEKLFF
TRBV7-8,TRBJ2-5,CASRPRSGGPEEETQYF
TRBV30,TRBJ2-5,CAWSVVSEGTQYF